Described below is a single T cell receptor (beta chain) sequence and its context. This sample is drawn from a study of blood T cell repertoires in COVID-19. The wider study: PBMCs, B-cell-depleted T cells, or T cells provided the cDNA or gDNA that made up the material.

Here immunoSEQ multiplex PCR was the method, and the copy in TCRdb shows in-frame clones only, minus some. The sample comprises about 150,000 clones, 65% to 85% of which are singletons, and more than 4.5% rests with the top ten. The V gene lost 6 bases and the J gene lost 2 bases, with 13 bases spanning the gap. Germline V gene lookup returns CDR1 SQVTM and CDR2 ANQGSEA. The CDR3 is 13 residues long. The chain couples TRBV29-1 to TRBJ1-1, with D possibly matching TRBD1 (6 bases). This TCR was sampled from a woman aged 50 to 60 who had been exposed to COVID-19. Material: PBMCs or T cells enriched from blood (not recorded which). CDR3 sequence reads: CSVDLGANTEAFF. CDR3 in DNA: TGCAGCGTAGACTTGGGGGCTAACACTGAAGCTTTCTTT.